This TCR beta chain is drawn from a study of CXCR3-negative and CXCR3-positive naive CD8 T cells (dated by TCRdb to the late 2010s). Study-wide context: In total, roughly 140 million TRB reads were obtained, which works out to roughly 1.5 +/- 0.3 million reads per library. The diversity and physicochemical repertoire analyses included roughly ten donors pooled from two independent experiments. The TRBV-TRBJ cluster analysis covered naive subsets from about 5 donors and memory cells from 3 donors.

What the research found in general, with its limitations: Because surface CD5, which has been linked to self-reactivity in mice, was comparable between naive subsets, TCR interaction strength was also inferred from TRB CDR3 physicochemical properties. Naive CXCR3-negative and CXCR3-positive cells from the same donor showed similar TRBV-TRBJ usage, whereas memory cells showed distinct patterns. Compared with CXCR3-negative naive cells, CXCR3-positive naive cells had TRB CDR3s with higher hydrophobicity (lower Kidera factor 4), lower energy, and higher strength and volume indices. Both naive subsets had comparably high repertoire diversity, while memory CD8+ T cells had much lower repertoire diversity. Freshly isolated PBMCs were used for most assays because CXCR3 expression went down partially after cryopreservation.

The instrument was a NextSeq 550. The Human TCR Profiling Kit (MiLaboratory) was used to prepare UMI-labeled 5' RACE TRB cDNA libraries. cDNA synthesis used the entire amount of extracted RNA, and PCR amplification then used the entire amount of cDNA produced. The libraries were made side by side, with each library going through the same number of PCR cycles. From the authors' description of their analysis: MIGEC and MiXCR extracted about 50,000 +/- 9,200 unique UMI-labeled TRB cDNA molecules per library, requiring at least two reads per UMI. On average, roughly 40,000 +/- 10,000 functional in-frame TRB CDR3 nucleotide clonotypes lacking stop codons were found per library. Diversity metrics, including normalized Shannon-Wiener and Chao1, were computed in VDJtools after downsampling to 5000 UMI-labeled TRB molecules per sample. VDJtools was used to calculate clonotype-size-weighted physicochemical properties of the central five CDR3 residues, namely interaction energy, strength, volume and Kidera factor 4. After the reads were reprocessed by TCRdb, one entry was made per CDR3 protein sequence, with no DNA. These V and J calls are TCRdb output, not the study's own analysis. The table held for this sample gives 6,500 to 9,500 distinct CDR3 sequences. Of the sample, 2% to 3% is held by the ten largest clones.

The CDR3 starts with the cysteine, ends with the phenylalanine, and has 14 residues. No coding sequence is recorded. CDR1 and CDR2, per the germline V gene, are MNHEY and SVGEGT. For each CD8+ T cell subset, flow sorting was done in triplicate, and under 350,000 cells per subset went directly into RLT lysis buffer. To exclude memory contaminants, naive CD8+ T cells were stringently defined as CD45RO-CCR7+CD27+CD95-. Peripheral blood mononuclear cells were isolated from buffy coats using standard density gradient centrifugation. Naive CXCR3-negative and CXCR3-positive CD8+ T cells were flow-sorted on a FACSAria III. Total RNA was extracted from sorted cells using an RNeasy Mini Kit. In the case of this clonotype: Its antigen remains unidentified.

This TCR was sampled from a human donor in good health. Some clones in this sample may be carry-over from other donors' samples. The sequenced sample was naive CXCR3- CD8+ T cells from blood. Interpreted using the paper, the cell subset or site label stands for: CD45RO-CCR7+CD27+CD95- naive CD8+ T cells lacking CXCR3 (TNR3-). Here the chain combines TRBV6-2 or TRBV6-3 and TRBJ2-7. The CDR3 protein is CASSTSGSSYEQYF.